These 29 T cell receptor beta chains were sequenced from one sample in a study of blood T cell repertoires in COVID-19. Produced via immunoSEQ multiplex PCR; TCRdb's table is partial and in-frame only. The sample has around 260,000 clones, around 89% seen once. The sample was peripheral blood. The receptors were gathered from a man younger than 40 with acute or convalescent COVID-19.

The chain joins TRBV3-1 (or the pseudogene TRBV3-2) to TRBJ2-7; the D gene is possibly TRBD1 (6 bases). Trimming took 4 bases from V and 3 from J, leaving 13 bases between them. The CDR3 spans 14 residues. Germline V gives CDR1 LGHDT, CDR2 YNNKEL (reference sequence). The CDR3 region is CASSPRTASYEQYF. The CDR3 nucleotides are TGTGCCAGCAGCCCCAGGACAGCTAGCTACGAGCAGTACTTC.

The CDR3 nucleotides are TGCGCCAGCAGCTTGGTAACAGGGGAATTCAGCGAGCAGTACTTC. Translating gives CASSLVTGEFSEQYF. The chain joins TRBV5-1 to TRBJ2-7; 7 nucleotides agree with TRBD1. After removal of 0 bases from V and 6 bases from J, the junction contained 9 bases not matched to a gene. Germline assignment: CDR1 SGHRS and CDR2 YFSETQ. CDR3 length: 15 amino acids.

This clone is a singleton in its sample. The chain combines TRBV5-1 with TRBJ2-7; D perhaps matches TRBD2 (6 bases). In germline, CDR1 is SGHRS, CDR2 YFSETQ. The length of the CDR3 is 14 residues. Trimming took off 4 bases at V and 2 bases at J, with 13 bases between the two ends. The DNA for the CDR3 is TGCGCCAGCAGCGGCGGGCGGGGCCCCTACGAGCAGTACTTC. Its translation: CASSGGRGPYEQYF. The whole variable domain, remainder taken from reference TRBV5-1 and TRBJ2-7, is KAGVTQTPRYLIKTRGQQVTLSCSPISGHRSVSWYQQTPGQGLQFLFEYFSETQRNKGNFPGRFSGRQFSNSRSEMNVSTLELGDSALYLCASSGGRGPYEQYFGPGTRLTVT.

This chain links TRBV19 with TRBJ2-1, with TRBD2 matching over 9 bases. After removal of 5 bases from V and 6 bases from J, the junction contained 11 bases not matched to a gene. In germline, CDR1 is LNHDA, CDR2 SQIVND (reference sequence). This CDR3 comprises 16 residues. CDR3 protein: CASSPPGSGSFNEQFF. The CDR3 DNA sequence: TGTGCCAGTAGTCCGCCGGGTAGCGGGAGTTTCAATGAGCAGTTCTTC. Complete variable domain (other parts from reference TRBV19 and TRBJ2-1): DGGITQSPKYLFRKEGQNVTLSCEQNLNHDAMYWYRQDPGQGLRLIYYSQIVNDFQKGDIAEGYSVSREKKESFPLTVTSAQKNPTAFYLCASSPPGSGSFNEQFFGPGTRLTVL.

In DNA, the CDR3 is TGCAGCGTCCCAGTAGGGGGATATGAGCAGTTCTTC. Protein product: CSVPVGGYEQFF. The rearrangement links TRBV29-1 to TRBJ2-1, with a tentative D call TRBD1 (6 bases). V was shortened by 6 bases and J by 8 bases, with 14 bases between the two germline ends. This CDR3 region has 12 residues. Germline V gene lookup returns CDR1 SQVTM and CDR2 ANQGSEA.

This chain uses TRBV24-1 with TRBJ2-7, with 11 bases matching TRBD1. V lost 3 bases and J lost 5; bases outside the gene matches: 2. The CDR3 extends over 14 amino acids. CDR1 is KGHDR, CDR2 SFDVKD, per germline. The CDR3 DNA follows: TGTGCCACCAGTGATCGGGACAGGGGGGACGAGCAGTACTTC. Translated, it gives CATSDRDRGDEQYF.

V is TRBV19 and J is TRBJ2-1; 7 bases agree with TRBD2. CDR1 and CDR2 (germline): LNHDA, SQIVND (reference sequence). With V trimmed by 3 bases and J by 0 bases, 8 bases remained unmatched. This CDR3 has 17 residues. In DNA, the CDR3 is TGTGCCAGTAGTATTAGCCTAGCGGCTAGCTCCTACAATGAGCAGTTCTTC. Its protein product is CASSISLAASSYNEQFF.

The rearrangement joins TRBV20-1 to TRBJ2-2; D possibly corresponds to TRBD1 (5 bases). This CDR3 spans 11 amino acids. With 3 bases removed from V and 6 bases from J, the gap between germline ends came to 5 bases. Germline-derived CDR1 and CDR2 are DFQATT and SNEGSKA (reference sequence). In DNA, the CDR3 is TGCAGTGCTAGGGGGCCCGGGGAGCTGTTTTTT. Its protein is CSARGPGELFF.

In this sample, this clone turned up once. The chain employs TRBV2 and TRBJ1-3, with D maybe TRBD1 (5 bases). The CDR3 is 14 amino acids. The germline V gene encodes CDR1 SNHLY and CDR2 FYNNEI. V was cut by 9 bases and J by 0 bases, with 12 bases left in between. CDR3: CASSQDISGNTIYF. The DNA of the CDR3 is TGTGCCAGTTCTCAGGACATCTCTGGAAACACCATATATTTT.

V gene TRBV5-1 combines with J gene TRBJ2-3; D remains ambiguous. The V gene lost 4 bases and the J gene lost 0 bases, with 6 bases spanning the gap. The CDR3 loop spans 13 amino acids. Per the germline V gene, CDR1 is SGHRS and CDR2 is YFSETQ. The CDR3, as DNA: TGCGCCAGCAGCATCGGTAGCACAGATACGCAGTATTTT. It yields the protein CASSIGSTDTQYF.

This clone was detected only once. The chain couples TRBV19 to TRBJ1-1; no clear D gene. The CDR3 consists of 14 residues. Trimming removed 5 bases from V and 5 bases from J, with 15 bases in between. Germline CDR1 LNHDA, CDR2 SQIVND (reference sequence). The CDR3 region has the DNA TGTGCCAGTAGTGCGGGATTTGGAGTAACTGAAGCTTTCTTT. Amino acids: CASSAGFGVTEAFF.

The chain recombines TRBV5-1 with TRBJ1-1; no definite D call. Trimming took 4 bases from V and 0 from J, leaving 13 bases between them. The CDR3 contains 15 residues. The germline CDR1 and CDR2 sequences are SGHRS and YFSETQ. CDR3: CASSPTEIMNTEAFF. The CDR3 nucleotides read TGCGCCAGCAGCCCAACCGAGATCATGAACACTGAAGCTTTCTTT.

The rearrangement joins TRBV6-1 to TRBJ1-5; unclear D gene. The V end was cut by 1 base, the J end by 1 base, with 11 bases between. Germline V gene data show CDR1 as MNHNS and CDR2 as SASEGT. The CDR3 sequence is 16 residues long. CDR3 protein: CASSEELYWSNQPQHF. CDR3 bases: TGTGCCAGCAGTGAAGAACTGTACTGGAGCAATCAGCCCCAGCATTTT.

The chain couples TRBV9 to TRBJ1-6; D is perhaps TRBD1 (5 bases). Germline V gene data show CDR1 as SGDLS and CDR2 as YYNGEE. Between the trimmed V and J ends, which lost 0 bases and 10 bases, there was a span of 17 bases. The CDR3 contains 16 residues. CDR3 coding DNA: TGTGCCAGCAGCGTAGGAAGGGGAAAGCGGGAATCACCCCTCCACTTT. It is translated as CASSVGRGKRESPLHF.

The rearrangement uses TRBV18 and TRBJ1-1; 10 nucleotides align to TRBD1. Germline V gene sequence: CDR1 KGHSH, CDR2 LQKENI. CDR3 length: 15 residues. V lost 1 base, J lost 8 bases, and 7 bases stayed unmatched. The CDR3 loop reads CASSPRQGQGLEAFF. The CDR3 DNA is TGTGCCAGCTCACCACGGCAGGGACAGGGGCTGGAAGCTTTCTTT.

CDR3 amino acids: CASSPWTGETGNTIYF. CDR3 DNA sequence: TGTGCCAGCAGCCCGTGGACAGGGGAGACTGGAAACACCATATATTTT. The chain carries TRBV13 and TRBJ1-3; 9 bases agree with TRBD1. The CDR3 is made up of 16 amino acids. After removal of 5 bases from V and 2 bases from J, the junction contained 7 bases not matched to a gene. Germline CDR1 reads PRHDT; CDR2 reads FYEKMQ (reference sequence).

The chain links TRBV5-1 to TRBJ2-7; weak D call: TRBD1 (5 bases). Germline assignment: CDR1 SGHRS and CDR2 YFSETQ. CDR3 length: 14 residues. Trimming took off 2 bases at V and 5 bases at J, with 14 bases between the two ends. The CDR3 loop reads CASSLARVSHEQYF. As DNA, the CDR3 is TGCGCCAGCAGCTTAGCCAGGGTTAGCCACGAGCAGTACTTC.

The chain is built from TRBV24-1 and TRBJ2-4; 8 positions match TRBD1. CDR1 is KGHDR and CDR2 is SFDVKD in the germline V gene. The CDR3 loop spans 14 amino acids. The V gene end was trimmed by 4 bases and the J gene end by 9 bases; junction bases not matched to a gene: 7. CDR3 loop: CATSDPGQGGIQYF. The CDR3 nucleotides read TGTGCCACCAGTGACCCTGGACAGGGAGGCATTCAGTACTTC.

The chain is built from TRBV4-1 and TRBJ1-5; 9 bases are shared with TRBD1. In germline, CDR1 is MGHRA, CDR2 YSYEKL. The CDR3 has 14 residues. After removal of 4 bases from V and 7 bases from J, the junction contained 5 bases not matched to a gene. In DNA, the CDR3 is TGCGCCAGCAGCCTCGGGACAGGGACACAGCCCCAGCATTTT. Amino acids: CASSLGTGTQPQHF.

This rearrangement joins TRBV5-4 to TRBJ1-1; D not resolved. Germline values: CDR1 SGHNT, CDR2 YYREEE (reference sequence). The CDR3 covers 12 residues. Between the trimmed V and J ends, which lost 3 bases and 5 bases, there was a span of 8 bases. The CDR3 region has the DNA TGTGCCAGCAGCTATGCGGGAACTGAAGCTTTCTTT. Amino acid sequence: CASSYAGTEAFF.

The chain links TRBV5-1 to TRBJ2-1; TRBD2 matches 9 bases. The CDR3 consists of 16 residues. Germline CDR1 and CDR2: SGHRS and YFSETQ. J lost 7 bases, V lost 4 bases, and 12 bases had no gene match. CDR3: CASSQYSGRQVNEQFF. The CDR3 DNA is TGCGCCAGCAGCCAGTATAGCGGGAGACAAGTAAATGAGCAGTTCTTC.

V is TRBV27 and J is TRBJ1-4; no firm D call. Trimming stripped 3 bases from V and 3 bases from J, with 14 bases between. The germline CDR1 and CDR2 sequences are MNHEY and SMNVEV (reference sequence). This CDR3 is 16 amino acids long. In DNA form, the CDR3 reads TGTGCCAGCAGTTTTAGTTCGGAGGGTCCTAATGAAAAACTGTTTTTT. It encodes CASSFSSEGPNEKLFF. Filled out from reference TRBV27 and TRBJ1-4, the complete variable domain reads EAQVTQNPRYLITVTGKKLTVTCSQNMNHEYMSWYRQDPGLGLRQIYYSMNVEVTDKGDVPEGYKVSRKEKRNFPLILESPSPNQTSLYFCASSFSSEGPNEKLFFGSGTQLSVL.

The chain has TRBV28 and TRBJ1-2; TRBD1 agrees at 8 bases. This CDR3 is 14 amino acids long. CDR1 and CDR2 from the germline V gene are MDHEN and SYDVKM. J gave up 1 base and V 4 bases, and 2 bases lay outside the gene matches. CDR3 sequence: CASSSTGDNYGYTF. The CDR3 coding sequence is TGTGCCAGCAGTTCGACAGGGGATAACTATGGCTACACCTTC.

This sequence joins TRBV27 and TRBJ1-5, with TRBD1 identical over 7 bases. The CDR3 sequence is 15 residues long. V lost 2 bases to trimming and J lost 6 bases; unmatched junction nucleotides: 7. Germline V lookup: CDR1 MNHEY, CDR2 SMNVEV (reference sequence). CDR3 nucleotide sequence: TGTGCCAGCAGTTTAACAGGGGAAAGGTCTCAGCCCCAGCATTTT. It encodes CASSLTGERSQPQHF.

J is TRBJ2-1 and V is TRBV5-6; perhaps TRBD2 as D (5 bases). Trimming left V 4 bases short and J 0 bases short, with 11 bases between. The CDR3 runs 15 residues. Germline CDR1 reads SGHDT; CDR2 reads YYEEEE. CDR3: CASSPRRSSYNEQFF. DNA of the CDR3: TGTGCCAGCAGCCCTAGGAGGAGCTCCTACAATGAGCAGTTCTTC.

J is TRBJ1-4 and V is TRBV5-1; 8 nucleotides align to TRBD1. J was trimmed by 5 bases and V by 1 base; bases with no gene match: 7. The CDR3 is made up of 16 amino acids. Germline V lookup: CDR1 SGHRS, CDR2 YFSETQ. For the CDR3, the DNA is TGCGCCAGCAGCTTGATTGGACAGGGTGGAAATGAAAAACTGTTTTTT. Translated: CASSLIGQGGNEKLFF.

In regard to this clone: The same CDR3 can be traced to other DNA sequences in this sample. The chain joins TRBV28 to TRBJ2-7; 7 positions agree with TRBD1. CDR1 MDHEN and CDR2 SYDVKM come from the germline V gene. J gave up 1 base and V 7 bases, and 7 bases lay outside the gene matches. The CDR3 is 14 residues long. The CDR3 spells CASTSPGQSYEQYF. As DNA, the CDR3 is TGTGCCAGCACTTCTCCGGGACAGTCCTACGAGCAGTACTTC. Full variable domain (outside the CDR3, taken from reference TRBV28 and TRBJ2-7): DVKVTQSSRYLVKRTGEKVFLECVQDMDHENMFWYRQDPGLGLRLIYFSYDVKMKEKGDIPEGYSVSREKKERFSLILESASTNQTSMYLCASTSPGQSYEQYFGPGTRLTVT.

As for this clone: A read error may account for a junction end that differs from germline. The chain joins TRBV10-1 to TRBJ2-7, with no clear D. CDR1 WNHNN and CDR2 SYGVQD come from the germline V gene (reference sequence). This CDR3 contains 13 residues. CDR3 residues: CASSETQHAGRLF. CDR3 bases: TGCGCCAGCAGTGAGACCCAGCATGCCGGCCGACTGTTC.

The chain links TRBV9 to TRBJ1-5, with D unresolved. Between the trimmed V and J ends, which lost 4 bases and 4 bases, there was a span of 15 bases. The CDR3 has 15 amino acids. Germline-derived CDR1 and CDR2 are SGDLS and YYNGEE. The CDR3 region has the DNA TGTGCCAGCAGCATAAGCCCGGGAGGGAATCAGCCCCAGCATTTT. This sequence encodes CASSISPGGNQPQHF.